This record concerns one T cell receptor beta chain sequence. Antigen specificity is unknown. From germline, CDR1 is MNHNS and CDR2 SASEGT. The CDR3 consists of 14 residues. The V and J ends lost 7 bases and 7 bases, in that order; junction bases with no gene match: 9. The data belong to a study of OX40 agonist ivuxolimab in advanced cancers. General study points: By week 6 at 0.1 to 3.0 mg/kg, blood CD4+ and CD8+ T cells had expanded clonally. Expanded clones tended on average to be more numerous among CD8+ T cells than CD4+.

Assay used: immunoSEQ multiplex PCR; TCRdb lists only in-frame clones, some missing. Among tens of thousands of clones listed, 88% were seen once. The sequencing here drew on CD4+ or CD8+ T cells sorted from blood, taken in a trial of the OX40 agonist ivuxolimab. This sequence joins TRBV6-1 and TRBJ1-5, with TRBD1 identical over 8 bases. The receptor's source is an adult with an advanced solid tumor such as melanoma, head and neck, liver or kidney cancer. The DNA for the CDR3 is TGTGCCAGCACCTCATCAGGGGGCGGGCAGCCCCAGCATTTT. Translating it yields CASTSSGGGQPQHF.